One and the same sample provided the 13 T cell receptor delta chains below, sequenced in a study of gamma-delta chains in newborns, infants, children. TCRdb re-called the reads with CATT. This sample has thousands of delta-chain clones, with about 15% found just once. This specimen was blood, taken at baseline. These receptor sequences come from a child who was a newborn, infant or young child, either healthy, febrile or measles-vaccinated (not recorded which).

The V gene is TRDV1, the J gene TRDJ1; 10 nucleotides match TRDD3. This CDR3 contains 28 residues. Looked up from germline, CDR1 is TSWWSYY and CDR2 is QGS. The junction had 42 bases not matched to a gene; V was cut back by 1 base and J by 4 bases. The CDR3 sequence is CALGEPGPSSQYWGMTQRYHFGYDKLIF. CDR3 sequence (DNA): TGTGCTCTTGGGGAACCCGGTCCTTCCTCTCAATACTGGGGGATGACCCAGCGATACCACTTTGGGTACGATAAACTCATCTTT.

As concerns this clone: A much larger clone sits a single nucleotide away, making a read error possible. The genes are TRDV3 and TRDJ3, with 11 bases fitting TRDD3. CDR3 length: 25 residues. The germline CDR1 and CDR2 sequences are TVYSNPD and GDNSRS (reference sequence). J lost 4 bases, V lost 4 bases, and 33 bases had no gene match. The CDR3: CACPPPNQNGGYARSQGWDTRQMFF. The DNA of the CDR3 is TGTGCCTGTCCTCCCCCGAATCAAAATGGGGGATACGCCAGGTCCCAGGGATGGGACACCCGACAGATGTTTTTC.

This clone is termed medium-sized. The gene calls are TRDV3 and TRDJ1, with D tentatively TRDD3 (5 bases). The V and J ends lost 0 bases and 0 bases respectively, with 26 bases between them. The CDR3 has 19 amino acids. CDR1 and CDR2 from the germline V gene are TVYSNPD and GDNSRS (reference sequence). This CDR3 is CAFSLYYGGRDENTDKLIF. DNA of the CDR3: TGTGCCTTTAGCCTCTACTACGGGGGCCGAGACGAAAACACCGATAAACTCATCTTT.

The chain recombines TRDV1 with TRDJ1; 8 nucleotides agree with TRDD3. The V and J ends lost 0 bases and 4 bases, in that order; junction bases with no gene match: 25. The CDR3 length is 22 residues. CDR1 is TSWWSYY, CDR2 QGS, per germline. CDR3 loop: CALGELDGEVVRVLGVIDKLIF. CDR3 in DNA: TGTGCTCTTGGGGAACTGGACGGGGAGGTAGTGAGGGTACTGGGGGTCATCGATAAACTCATCTTT.

This clone was counted ten times or more. V is TRDV1 and J is TRDJ1; D might be TRDD2 or TRDD3, each matching 6 bases. The V gene lost 4 bases and the J gene lost 4 bases, with 31 bases spanning the gap. The CDR3 covers 20 residues. The V gene's germline CDR1 is TSWWSYY and CDR2 QGS. In DNA form, the CDR3 reads TGTGCTCTTGGGGTTCCGGGGTCCTTCCGCGATACGTCTCCCCTCGATAAACTCATCTTT. It yields the protein CALGVPGSFRDTSPLDKLIF.

In regard to this clone: Translating this DNA gives a protein that differs at residue 5 from the TCRdb one, which belongs to a much larger clone; a read error is likely, and the protein shown is this translation. The rearrangement joins TRDV2 to TRDJ1; TRDD3 matches at 8 bases. Unmatched junction bases numbered 10, after V lost 3 bases and J lost 5 bases. Per the germline V gene, CDR1 is GEAIGNYY and CDR2 is EKD. The CDR3 has 15 amino acids. CDR3 DNA: TGTGCCTGTGACGCACTGGGGGGCCTTGAGGATAAACTCATCTTT. Protein: CACDALGGLEDKLIF.

This clone showed up just a few times. This sequence joins TRDV1 and TRDJ1; TRDD3 might be the D (7 bases). Germline V lookup: CDR1 TSWWSYY, CDR2 QGS. V shed 1 base and J shed 0 bases, with 27 bases lying between them. The CDR3 extends over 21 amino acids. CDR3 protein: CALGEQTSYEIWGPYTDKLIF. In DNA form, the CDR3 reads TGTGCTCTTGGGGAACAGACCTCCTACGAAATCTGGGGGCCGTACACCGATAAACTCATCTTT.

To note about this clone: A much larger clonotype is one base distant, so this may be a read error. Additional DNA sequences in this sample encode the identical CDR3. The V gene is TRAV29/DV5, the J gene TRDJ1; 7 nucleotides line up with TRDD3. The CDR3 spans 23 residues. CDR1 and CDR2 from the germline V gene are NSMFDY and ISSIKDK. Written as DNA, the CDR3 is TGTGCAGCAAGGTGGGGGTTTCCCAGCCCACTGGGGACCCTACGTGGGTACACCGATAAACTCATCTTC. Translation: CAARWGFPSPLGTLRGYTDKLIF. Full variable domain (outside the CDR3, taken from reference TRAV29/DV5 and TRDJ1): DQQVKQNSPSLSVQEGRISILNCDYTNSMFDYFLWYKKYPAEGPTFLISISSIKDKNEDGRFTVFLNKSAKHLSLHIVPSQPGDSAVYFCAARWGFPSPLGTLRGYTDKLIFGKGTRVTVEP.

This sequence joins TRDV2 and TRDJ1; TRDD3 agrees at 11 bases. Germline V gives CDR1 GEAIGNYY, CDR2 EKD. The J segment lost 2 bases and the V segment lost 3 bases, leaving 10 bases of the junction unmatched. CDR3 length: 17 residues. CDR3: CACDPVLLGDRTDKLIF. The DNA of the CDR3 is TGTGCCTGTGACCCCGTTTTACTGGGGGATAGGACCGATAAACTCATCTTT.

The chain combines TRDV1 with TRDJ1, with 9 bases aligning to TRDD2. V lost 4 bases to trimming and J lost 2 bases; unmatched junction nucleotides: 26. The CDR3 totals 22 residues. CDR1 and CDR2 (germline): TSWWSYY, QGS. DNA for the CDR3: TGTGCTCTTGGGGGACCCCTTCCTACACCCAAAGTGGGGTCCCGGAGAACCGATAAACTCATCTTT. Its translation is CALGGPLPTPKVGSRRTDKLIF.

This clone is classed as medium-sized. The CDR3 DNA is TGTGCAGCAATCCCTTTGGGGGATACGCGCTCAAAGGGGAAGTACACCGATAAACTCATCTTT. This gives the protein CAAIPLGDTRSKGKYTDKLIF. The rearrangement joins TRAV29/DV5 to TRDJ1, with 11 bases aligning to TRDD3. Unmatched junction bases numbered 22, after V lost 3 bases and J lost 0 bases. Germline CDR1 reads NSMFDY; CDR2 reads ISSIKDK. The CDR3 sequence is 21 residues long.

This clone was detected only a few times. This chain uses TRDV2 with TRDJ1, with 8 bases fitting TRDD3. This CDR3 is built from 14 residues. V lost 3 bases to trimming and J lost 1 base; unmatched junction nucleotides: 3. CDR1 GEAIGNYY and CDR2 EKD come from the germline V gene. CDR3 nucleotides: TGTGCCTGTGACGGGATACGGGGCACCGATAAACTCATCTTT. Amino acids: CACDGIRGTDKLIF.

By frequency in the sample, this clone is medium-sized. The V gene is TRDV1, the J gene TRDJ1; 10 nucleotides agree with TRDD3. Germline V gene lookup returns CDR1 TSWWSYY and CDR2 QGS. Unmatched junction bases numbered 23, after V lost 1 base and J lost 3 bases. The CDR3 totals 22 residues. The CDR3 reads CALGEPVLCFFCWGIRADKLIF. The DNA for the CDR3 is TGTGCTCTTGGGGAACCCGTACTATGTTTCTTTTGCTGGGGGATAAGGGCCGATAAACTCATCTTT.